This TCR beta chain derives from a study of beta chain features in type 1 diabetes. Study conclusions and caveats: VDJ junctions from patients with type 1 diabetes contained fewer insertions and more deletions. Compared with healthy donors, patients appeared to share more similar naive, central memory and regulatory TCRB repertoires. Moderate yet significant TCRB CDR3 shortening was seen in Type 1 diabetes patients in all four CD4+ subsets.

Each sorted fraction was over 95% pure. The V and J ends lost 0 bases and 12 bases, in that order; junction bases with no gene match: 10. CDR1 SGHTA and CDR2 FQGNSA come from the germline V gene. This CDR3 has 16 residues. Investigators reverse transcribed all isolated RNA, so they sequenced expressed TCRB transcripts. The assay was immunoSEQ multiplex PCR, and TCRdb's table has in-frame clones only and misses some. The sample carries 810,000 or so clones, roughly 17% recorded once. Only a few counts were recorded for this clone. Its specificity is not known. The receptor was isolated from a woman aged 18-29 years in good health. Source material: naive CD4+ T cells from blood. The chain links TRBV7-2 to TRBJ2-1; 11 nucleotides agree with TRBD2. CDR3 nucleotides: TGTGCCAGCAGCTTAGCCGGGACTACCGGGACTAGCGGGCAGTTCTTC. Encoded protein: CASSLAGTTGTSGQFF.